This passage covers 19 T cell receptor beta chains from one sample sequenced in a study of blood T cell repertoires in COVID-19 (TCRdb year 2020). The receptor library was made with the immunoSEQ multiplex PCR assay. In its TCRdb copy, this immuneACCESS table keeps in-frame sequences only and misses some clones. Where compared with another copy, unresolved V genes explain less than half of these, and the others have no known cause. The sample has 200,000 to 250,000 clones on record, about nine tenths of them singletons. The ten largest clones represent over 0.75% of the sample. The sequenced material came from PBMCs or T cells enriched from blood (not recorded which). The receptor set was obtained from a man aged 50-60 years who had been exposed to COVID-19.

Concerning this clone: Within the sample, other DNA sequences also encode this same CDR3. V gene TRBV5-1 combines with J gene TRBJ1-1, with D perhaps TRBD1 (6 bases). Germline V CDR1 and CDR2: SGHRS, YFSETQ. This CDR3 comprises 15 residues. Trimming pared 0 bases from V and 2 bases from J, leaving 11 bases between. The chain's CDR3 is CASSLEGRGNTEAFF. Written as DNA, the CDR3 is TGCGCCAGCAGCTTGGAAGGCAGGGGCAACACTGAAGCTTTCTTT.

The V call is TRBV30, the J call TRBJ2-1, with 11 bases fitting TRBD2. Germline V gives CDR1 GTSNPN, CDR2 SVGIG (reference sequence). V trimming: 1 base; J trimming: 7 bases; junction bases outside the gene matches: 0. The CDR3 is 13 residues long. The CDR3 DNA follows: TGTGCCTGGAGTGGACTAGCGGGGAATGAGCAGTTCTTC. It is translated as CAWSGLAGNEQFF.

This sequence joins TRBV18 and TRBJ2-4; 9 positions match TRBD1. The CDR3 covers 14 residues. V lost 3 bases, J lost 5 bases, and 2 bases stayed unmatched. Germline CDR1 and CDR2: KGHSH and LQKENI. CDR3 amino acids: CASSPGQGQNIQYF. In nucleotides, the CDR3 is TGTGCCAGCTCACCGGGACAGGGCCAAAACATTCAGTACTTC.

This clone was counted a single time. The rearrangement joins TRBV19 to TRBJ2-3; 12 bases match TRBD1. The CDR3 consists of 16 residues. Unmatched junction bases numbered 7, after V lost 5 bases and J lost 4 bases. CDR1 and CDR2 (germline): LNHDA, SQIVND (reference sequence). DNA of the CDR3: TGTGCCAGTAGTTTCCGGGACAGGGGGCTTTCAGATACGCAGTATTTT. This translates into CASSFRDRGLSDTQYF. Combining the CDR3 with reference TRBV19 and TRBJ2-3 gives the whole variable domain DGGITQSPKYLFRKEGQNVTLSCEQNLNHDAMYWYRQDPGQGLRLIYYSQIVNDFQKGDIAEGYSVSREKKESFPLTVTSAQKNPTAFYLCASSFRDRGLSDTQYFGPGTRLTVL.

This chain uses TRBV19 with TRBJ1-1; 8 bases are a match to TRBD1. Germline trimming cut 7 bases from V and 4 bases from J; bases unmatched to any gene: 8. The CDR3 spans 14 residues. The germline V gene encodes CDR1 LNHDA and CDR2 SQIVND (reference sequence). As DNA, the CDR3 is TGTGCCAGTATGTACCAGGGGGCGAGCACTGAAGCTTTCTTT. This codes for CASMYQGASTEAFF.

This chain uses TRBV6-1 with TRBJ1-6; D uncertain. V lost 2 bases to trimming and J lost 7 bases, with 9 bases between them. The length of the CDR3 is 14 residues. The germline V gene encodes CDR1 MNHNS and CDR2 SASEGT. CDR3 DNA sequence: TGTGCCAGCAGTGAATTACAGCACAATTCACCCCTCCACTTT. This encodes CASSELQHNSPLHF.

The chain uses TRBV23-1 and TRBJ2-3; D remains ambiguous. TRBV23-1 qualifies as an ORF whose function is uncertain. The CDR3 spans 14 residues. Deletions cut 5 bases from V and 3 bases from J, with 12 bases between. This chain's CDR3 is CASSLFRVTDTQYF. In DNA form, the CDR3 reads TGCGCCAGCAGTTTGTTTCGGGTAACAGATACGCAGTATTTT.

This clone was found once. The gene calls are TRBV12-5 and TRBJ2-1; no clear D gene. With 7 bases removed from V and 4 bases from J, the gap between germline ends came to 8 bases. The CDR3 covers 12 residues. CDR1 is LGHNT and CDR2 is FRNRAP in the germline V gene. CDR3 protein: CASAYGYNEQFF. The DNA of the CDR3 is TGTGCTAGTGCTTACGGGTACAATGAGCAGTTCTTC.

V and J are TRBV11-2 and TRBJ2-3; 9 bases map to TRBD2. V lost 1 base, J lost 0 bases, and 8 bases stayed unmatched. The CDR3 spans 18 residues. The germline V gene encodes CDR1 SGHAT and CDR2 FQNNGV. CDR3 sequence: CASSLGLLAGTSTDTQYF. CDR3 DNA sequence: TGTGCCAGCAGCTTAGGATTACTAGCGGGTACTAGCACAGATACGCAGTATTTT.

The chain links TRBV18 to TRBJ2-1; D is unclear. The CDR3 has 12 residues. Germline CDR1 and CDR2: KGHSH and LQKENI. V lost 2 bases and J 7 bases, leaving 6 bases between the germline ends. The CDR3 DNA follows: TGTGCCAGCTCACCAACTATGAATGAGCAGTTCTTC. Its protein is CASSPTMNEQFF.

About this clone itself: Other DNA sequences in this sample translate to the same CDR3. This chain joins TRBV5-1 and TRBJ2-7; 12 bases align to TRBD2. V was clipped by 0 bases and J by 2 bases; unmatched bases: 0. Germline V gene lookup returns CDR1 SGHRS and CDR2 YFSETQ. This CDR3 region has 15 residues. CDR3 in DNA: TGCGCCAGCAGCTTGGGACTAGCGGGAGCCTACGAGCAGTACGTC. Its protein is CASSLGLAGAYEQYV.

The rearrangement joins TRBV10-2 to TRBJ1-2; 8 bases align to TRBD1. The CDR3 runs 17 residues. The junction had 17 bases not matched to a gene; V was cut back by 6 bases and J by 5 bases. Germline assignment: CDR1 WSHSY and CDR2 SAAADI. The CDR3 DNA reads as TGCGCCAGCAGCATCAACGGACAGGGCCGCGGAATTTATGGCTACACCTTC. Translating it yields CASSINGQGRGIYGYTF.

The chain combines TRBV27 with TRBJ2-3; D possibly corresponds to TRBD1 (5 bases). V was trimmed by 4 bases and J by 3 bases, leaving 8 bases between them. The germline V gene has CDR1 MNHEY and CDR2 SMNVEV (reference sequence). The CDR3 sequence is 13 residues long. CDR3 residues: CASSYKGTDTQYF. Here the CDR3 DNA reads TGTGCCAGCAGTTATAAGGGGACAGATACGCAGTATTTT.

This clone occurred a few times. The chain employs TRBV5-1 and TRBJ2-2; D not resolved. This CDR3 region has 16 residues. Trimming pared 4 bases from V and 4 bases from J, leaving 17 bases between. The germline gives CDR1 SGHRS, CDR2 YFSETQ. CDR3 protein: CASSPPESASTGELFF. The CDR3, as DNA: TGCGCCAGCAGCCCCCCGGAGAGCGCCTCCACCGGGGAGCTGTTTTTT.

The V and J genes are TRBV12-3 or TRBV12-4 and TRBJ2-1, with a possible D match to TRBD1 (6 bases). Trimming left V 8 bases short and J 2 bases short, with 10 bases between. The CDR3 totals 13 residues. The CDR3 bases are TGTGCCAGCGCACCAGGGGCCTACAATGAGCAGTTCTTC. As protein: CASAPGAYNEQFF.

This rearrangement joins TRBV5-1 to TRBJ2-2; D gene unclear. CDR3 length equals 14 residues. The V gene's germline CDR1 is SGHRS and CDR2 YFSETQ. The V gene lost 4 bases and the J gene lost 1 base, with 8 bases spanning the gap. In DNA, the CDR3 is TGCGCCAGCAGCCTCGACAAGAACACCGGGGAGCTGTTTTTT. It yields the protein CASSLDKNTGELFF.

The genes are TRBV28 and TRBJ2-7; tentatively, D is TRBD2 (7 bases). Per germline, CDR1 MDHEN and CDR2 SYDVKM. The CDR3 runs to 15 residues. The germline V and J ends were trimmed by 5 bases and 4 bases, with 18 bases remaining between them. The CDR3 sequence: CASSPPGGAPYEQYV. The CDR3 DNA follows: TGTGCCAGCAGTCCTCCGGGGGGCGCACCTTACGAGCAGTACGTC.

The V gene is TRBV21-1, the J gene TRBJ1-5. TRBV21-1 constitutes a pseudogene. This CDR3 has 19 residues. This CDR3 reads CASSKVRGRCLFSNQPQHF. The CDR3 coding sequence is TGTGCCAGCAGCAAAGTGCGGGGCCGCTGCTTGTTTAGCAATCAGCCCCAGCATTTT.

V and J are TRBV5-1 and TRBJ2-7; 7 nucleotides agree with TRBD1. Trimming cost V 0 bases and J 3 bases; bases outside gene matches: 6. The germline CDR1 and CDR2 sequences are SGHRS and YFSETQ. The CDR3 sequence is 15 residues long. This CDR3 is CASSLGTGLFYEQYV. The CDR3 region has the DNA TGCGCCAGCAGCTTGGGGACAGGCCTCTTCTACGAGCAGTACGTC.